What follows describes a single TCR beta chain. Antigen specificity is unknown. The authors made the TRB cDNA libraries by 5' RACE using UMI labels. TCRdb re-called the 5' RACE reads, yielding one record per CDR3 amino acid sequence without DNA. The data include fewer than 60,000 distinct CDR3 sequences; the top ten clones carry about 1.6%. This specimen comes from a study of CXCR3-negative and CXCR3-positive naive CD8 T cells. The V gene's germline CDR1 is MDHEN and CDR2 SYDVKM. CDR3 length: 19 amino acids. Study-wide results and caveats: Naive CXCR3-positive and CXCR3-negative cells shared similar TRBV-TRBJ usage, unlike memory cells. Naive subsets did not differ in surface CD5, and TRB CDR3 properties served to infer TCR strength.

Sequencing used naive CXCR3- CD8+ T cells from blood. Subset meaning: CD45RO-CCR7+CD27+CD95- naive CD8+ T cells lacking CXCR3 (TNR3-). The clonotype originates from a human donor in good health. Some clones in this sample may be carry-over from other donors' samples. This sequence joins TRBV28 and TRBJ2-1; TCRdb's D call of TRBD2 is untestable without DNA. The CDR3 loop is CAIQRRFGLAGVSYNEQFF. The full variable domain, completed using reference TRBV28 and TRBJ2-1, is DVKVTQSSRYLVKRTGEKVFLECVQDMDHENMFWYRQDPGLGLRLIYFSYDVKMKEKGDIPEGYSVSREKKERFSLILESASTNQTSMYLCAIQRRFGLAGVSYNEQFFGPGTRLTVL.